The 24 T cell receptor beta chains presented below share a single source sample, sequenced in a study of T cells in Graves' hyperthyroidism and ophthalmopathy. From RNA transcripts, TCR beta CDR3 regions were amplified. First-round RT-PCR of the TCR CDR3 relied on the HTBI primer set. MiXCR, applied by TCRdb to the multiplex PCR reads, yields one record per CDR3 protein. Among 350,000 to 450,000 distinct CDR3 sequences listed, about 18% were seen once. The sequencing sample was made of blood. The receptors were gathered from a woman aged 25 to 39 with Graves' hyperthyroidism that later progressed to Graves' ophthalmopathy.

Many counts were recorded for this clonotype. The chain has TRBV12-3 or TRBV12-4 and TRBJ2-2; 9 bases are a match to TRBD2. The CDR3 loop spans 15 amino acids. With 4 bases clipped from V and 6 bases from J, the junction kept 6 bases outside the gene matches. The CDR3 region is CASSSPGLAAGELFF. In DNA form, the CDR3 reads TGTGCCAGCAGTTCACCGGGACTAGCCGCCGGGGAGCTGTTTTTT.

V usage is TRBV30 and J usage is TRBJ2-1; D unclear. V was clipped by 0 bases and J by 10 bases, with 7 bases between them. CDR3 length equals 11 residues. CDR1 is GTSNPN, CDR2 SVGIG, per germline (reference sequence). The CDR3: CAWSVGSEQFF. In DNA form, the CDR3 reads TGTGCCTGGAGTGTTGGGTCGGAGCAGTTCTTC.

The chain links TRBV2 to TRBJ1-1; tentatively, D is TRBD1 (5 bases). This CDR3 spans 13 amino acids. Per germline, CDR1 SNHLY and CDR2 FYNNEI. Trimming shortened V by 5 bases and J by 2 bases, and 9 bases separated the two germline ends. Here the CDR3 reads CASSNGANTEAFF. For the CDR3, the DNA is TGTGCCAGCAGTAACGGGGCAAACACTGAAGCTTTCTTT.

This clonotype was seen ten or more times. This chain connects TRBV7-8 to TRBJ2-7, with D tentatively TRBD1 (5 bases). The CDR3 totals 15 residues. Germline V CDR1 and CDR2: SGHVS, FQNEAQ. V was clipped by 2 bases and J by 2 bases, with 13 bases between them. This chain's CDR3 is CASSLIMSGPYEQYF. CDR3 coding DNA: TGTGCCAGCAGCTTAATTATGTCAGGGCCCTACGAGCAGTACTTC.

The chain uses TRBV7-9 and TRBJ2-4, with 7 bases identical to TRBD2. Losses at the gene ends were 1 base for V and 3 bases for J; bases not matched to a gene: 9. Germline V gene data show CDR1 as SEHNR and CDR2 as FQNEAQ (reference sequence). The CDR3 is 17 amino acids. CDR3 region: CASSLDFGGGSKNIQYF. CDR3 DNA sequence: TGTGCCAGCAGCTTAGATTTCGGGGGAGGGAGCAAAAACATTCAGTACTTC.

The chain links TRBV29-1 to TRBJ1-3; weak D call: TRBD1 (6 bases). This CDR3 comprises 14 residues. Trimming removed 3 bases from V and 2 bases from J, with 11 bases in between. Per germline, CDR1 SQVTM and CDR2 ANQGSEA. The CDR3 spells CSVEVSGAGNTIYF. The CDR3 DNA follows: TGCAGCGTTGAGGTTTCAGGGGCTGGAAACACCATATATTTT. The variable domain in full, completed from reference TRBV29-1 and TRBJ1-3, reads SAVISQKPSRDICQRGTSLTIQCQVDSQVTMMFWYRQQPGQSLTLIATANQGSEATYESGFVIDKFPISRPNLTFSTLTVSNMSPEDSSIYLCSVEVSGAGNTIYFGEGSWLTVV.

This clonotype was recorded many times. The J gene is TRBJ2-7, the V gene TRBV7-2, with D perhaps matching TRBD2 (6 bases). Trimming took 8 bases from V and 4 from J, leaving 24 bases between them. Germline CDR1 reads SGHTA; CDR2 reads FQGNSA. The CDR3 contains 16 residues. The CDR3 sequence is CASEAKPRDLTYEQYF. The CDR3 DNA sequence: TGTGCCAGCGAAGCGAAACCCCGGGACTTAACATACGAGCAGTACTTC.

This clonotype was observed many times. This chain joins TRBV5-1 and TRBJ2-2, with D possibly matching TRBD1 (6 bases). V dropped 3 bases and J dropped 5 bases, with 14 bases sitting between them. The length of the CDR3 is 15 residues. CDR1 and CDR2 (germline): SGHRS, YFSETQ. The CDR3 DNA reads TGCGCCAGCAGCTCAGGGGAGACCGTTACCGGGGAGCTGTTTTTT. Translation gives CASSSGETVTGELFF.

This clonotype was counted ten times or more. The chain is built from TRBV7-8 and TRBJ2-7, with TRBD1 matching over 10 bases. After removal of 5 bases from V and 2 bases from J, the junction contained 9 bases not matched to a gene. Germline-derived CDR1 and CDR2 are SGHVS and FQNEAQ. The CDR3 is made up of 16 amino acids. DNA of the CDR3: TGTGCCAGCAGCCAGTACCGGGACAGGGGCGCCTACGAGCAGTACTTC. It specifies CASSQYRDRGAYEQYF.

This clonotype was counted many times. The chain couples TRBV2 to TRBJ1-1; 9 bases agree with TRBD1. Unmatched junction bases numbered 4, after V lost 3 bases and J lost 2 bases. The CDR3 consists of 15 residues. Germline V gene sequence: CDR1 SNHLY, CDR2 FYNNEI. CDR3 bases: TGTGCCAGCAGTGACCACAGGGGGCTTAACACTGAAGCTTTCTTT. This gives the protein CASSDHRGLNTEAFF.

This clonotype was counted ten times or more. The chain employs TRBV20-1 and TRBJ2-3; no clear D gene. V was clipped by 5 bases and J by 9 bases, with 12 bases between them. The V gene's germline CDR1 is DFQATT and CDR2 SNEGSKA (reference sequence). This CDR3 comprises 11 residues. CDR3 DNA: TGCAGTGCTGGCGAGGCGAGGACGCAGTATTTT. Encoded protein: CSAGEARTQYF.

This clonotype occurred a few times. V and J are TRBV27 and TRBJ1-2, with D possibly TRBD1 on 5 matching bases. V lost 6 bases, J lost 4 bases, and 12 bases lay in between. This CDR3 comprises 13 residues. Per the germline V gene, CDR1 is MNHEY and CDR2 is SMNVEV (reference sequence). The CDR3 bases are TGTGCCAGCAGGGAGGGGCCTATCTATGGCTACACCTTC. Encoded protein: CASREGPIYGYTF.

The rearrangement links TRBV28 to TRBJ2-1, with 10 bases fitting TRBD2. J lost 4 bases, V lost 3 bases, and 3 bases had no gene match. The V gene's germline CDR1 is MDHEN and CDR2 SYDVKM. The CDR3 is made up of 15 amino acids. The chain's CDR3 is CASSFSSGRYNEQFF. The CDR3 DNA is TGTGCCAGCAGTTTTTCTAGCGGGAGATACAATGAGCAGTTCTTC.

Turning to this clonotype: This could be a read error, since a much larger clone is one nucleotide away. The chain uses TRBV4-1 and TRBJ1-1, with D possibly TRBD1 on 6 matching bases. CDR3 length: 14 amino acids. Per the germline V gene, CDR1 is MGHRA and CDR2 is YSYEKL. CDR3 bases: TGCGCCTGCAGCCAACCCCCGGGACACCCTGAAGCTTTCTTT. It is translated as CACSQPPGHPEAFF.

CDR3 amino acids: CASSSVSNQPQHF. The CDR3 nucleotides are TGTGCCAGCAGCTCCGTTAGCAATCAGCCCCAGCATTTT. V and J are TRBV7-6 and TRBJ1-5; D ambiguous. The germline V and J ends were trimmed by 4 bases and 0 bases, with 4 bases remaining between them. Germline CDR1 SGHVS, CDR2 FNYEAQ. CDR3 length: 13 residues. The whole variable domain, filled in from reference TRBV7-6 and TRBJ1-5, reads GAGVSQSPRYKVTKRGQDVALRCDPISGHVSLYWYRQALGQGPEFLTYFNYEAQQDKSGLPNDRFSAERPEGSISTLTIQRTEQRDSAMYRCASSSVSNQPQHFGDGTRLSIL.

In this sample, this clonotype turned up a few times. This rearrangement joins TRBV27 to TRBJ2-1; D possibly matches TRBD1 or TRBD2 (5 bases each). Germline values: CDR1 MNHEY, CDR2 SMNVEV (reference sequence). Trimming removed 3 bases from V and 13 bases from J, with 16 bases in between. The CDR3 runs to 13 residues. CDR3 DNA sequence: TGTGCCAGCAGTTTTATCGGGGCAGGCCCACAGTTCTTC. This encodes CASSFIGAGPQFF.

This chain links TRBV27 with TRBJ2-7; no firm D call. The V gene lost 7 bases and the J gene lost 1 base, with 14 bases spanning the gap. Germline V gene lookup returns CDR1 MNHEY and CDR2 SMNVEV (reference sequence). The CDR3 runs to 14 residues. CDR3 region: CASMSYVQSYEQYF. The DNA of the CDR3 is TGTGCCAGCATGTCATATGTCCAGTCCTACGAGCAGTACTTC.

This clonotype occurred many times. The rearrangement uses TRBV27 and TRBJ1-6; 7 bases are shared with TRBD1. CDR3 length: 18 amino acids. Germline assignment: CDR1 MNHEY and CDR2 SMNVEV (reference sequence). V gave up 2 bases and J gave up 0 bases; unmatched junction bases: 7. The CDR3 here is CASSLQGQKSSYNSPLHF. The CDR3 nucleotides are TGTGCCAGCAGTTTACAGGGACAGAAGAGCTCCTATAATTCACCCCTCCACTTT.

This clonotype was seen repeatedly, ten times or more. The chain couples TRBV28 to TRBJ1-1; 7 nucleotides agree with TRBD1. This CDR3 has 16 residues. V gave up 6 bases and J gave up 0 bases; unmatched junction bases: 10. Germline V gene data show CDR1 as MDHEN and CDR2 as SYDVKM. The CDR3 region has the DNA TGTGCCAGCAGCAAAGGGACAGCTGGTTTGAACACTGAAGCTTTCTTT. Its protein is CASSKGTAGLNTEAFF.

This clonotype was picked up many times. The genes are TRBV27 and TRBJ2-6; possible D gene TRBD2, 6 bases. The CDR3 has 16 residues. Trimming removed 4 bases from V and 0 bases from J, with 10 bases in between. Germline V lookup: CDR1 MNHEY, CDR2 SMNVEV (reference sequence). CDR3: CASSWTGDSGANVLTF. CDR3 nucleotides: TGTGCCAGCAGTTGGACGGGGGACTCTGGGGCCAACGTCCTGACTTTC.

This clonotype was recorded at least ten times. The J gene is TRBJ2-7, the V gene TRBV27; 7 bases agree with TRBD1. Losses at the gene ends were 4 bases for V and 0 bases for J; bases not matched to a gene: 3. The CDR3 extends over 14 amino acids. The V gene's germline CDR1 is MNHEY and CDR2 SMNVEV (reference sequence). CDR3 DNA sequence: TGTGCCAGCAGTTCATGGGACAGCTCCTACGAGCAGTACTTC. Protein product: CASSSWDSSYEQYF.

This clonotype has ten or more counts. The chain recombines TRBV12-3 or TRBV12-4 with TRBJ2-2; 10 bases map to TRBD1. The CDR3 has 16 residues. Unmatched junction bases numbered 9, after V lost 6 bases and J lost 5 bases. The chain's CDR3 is CASSRYGTGETGELFF. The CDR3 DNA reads TGTGCCAGCAGCCGATATGGGACAGGGGAGACCGGGGAGCTGTTTTTT.

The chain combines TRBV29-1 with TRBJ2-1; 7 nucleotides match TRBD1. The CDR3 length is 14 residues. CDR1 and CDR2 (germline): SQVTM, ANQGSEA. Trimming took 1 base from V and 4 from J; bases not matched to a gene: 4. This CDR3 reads CSVEGTGQYNEQFF. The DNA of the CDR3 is TGCAGCGTTGAAGGGACAGGTCAATACAATGAGCAGTTCTTC.

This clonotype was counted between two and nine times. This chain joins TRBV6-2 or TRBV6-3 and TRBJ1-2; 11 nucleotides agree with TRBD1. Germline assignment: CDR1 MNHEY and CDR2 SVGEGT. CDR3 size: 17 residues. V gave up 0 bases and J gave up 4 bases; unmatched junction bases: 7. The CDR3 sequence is CASSYSHPGQGVYGYTF. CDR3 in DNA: TGTGCCAGCAGTTACTCCCACCCGGGACAGGGGGTCTATGGCTACACCTTC.